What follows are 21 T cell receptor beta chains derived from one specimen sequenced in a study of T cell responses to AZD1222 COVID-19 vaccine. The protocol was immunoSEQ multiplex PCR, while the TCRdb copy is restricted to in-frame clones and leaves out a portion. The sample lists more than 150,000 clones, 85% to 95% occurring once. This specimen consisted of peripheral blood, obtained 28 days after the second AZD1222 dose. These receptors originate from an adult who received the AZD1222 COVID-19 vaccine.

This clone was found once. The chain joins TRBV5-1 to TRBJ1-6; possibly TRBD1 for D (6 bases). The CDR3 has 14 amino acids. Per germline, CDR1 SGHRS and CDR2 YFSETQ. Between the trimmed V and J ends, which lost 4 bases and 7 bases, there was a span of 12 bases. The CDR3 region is CASSEARGNSPLHF. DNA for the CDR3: TGCGCCAGCAGCGAGGCCAGGGGCAATTCACCCCTCCACTTT.

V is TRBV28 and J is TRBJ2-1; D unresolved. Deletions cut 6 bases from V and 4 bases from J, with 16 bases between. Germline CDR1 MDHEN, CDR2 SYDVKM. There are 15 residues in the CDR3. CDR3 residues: CASRLAGDFYNEQFF. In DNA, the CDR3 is TGTGCCAGCAGATTGGCCGGTGACTTTTACAATGAGCAGTTCTTC.

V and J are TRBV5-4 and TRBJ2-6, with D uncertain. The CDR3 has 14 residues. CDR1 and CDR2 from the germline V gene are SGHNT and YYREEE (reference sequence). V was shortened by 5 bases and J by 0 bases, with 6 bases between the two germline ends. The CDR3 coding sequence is TGTGCCAGCAGTCACCTCTCTGGGGCCAACGTCCTGACTTTC. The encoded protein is CASSHLSGANVLTF. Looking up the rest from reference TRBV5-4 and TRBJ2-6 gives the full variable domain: ETGVTQSPTHLIKTRGQQVTLRCSSQSGHNTVSWYQQALGQGPQFIFQYYREEENGRGNFPPRFSGLQFPNYSSELNVNALELDDSALYLCASSHLSGANVLTFGAGSRLTVL.

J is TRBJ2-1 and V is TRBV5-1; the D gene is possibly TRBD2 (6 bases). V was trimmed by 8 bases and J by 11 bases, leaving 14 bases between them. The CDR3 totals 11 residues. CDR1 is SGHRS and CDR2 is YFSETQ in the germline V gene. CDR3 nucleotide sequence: TGCGCCAGTCAGATCGGGGGACAGCAGTTCTTC. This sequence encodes CASQIGGQQFF.

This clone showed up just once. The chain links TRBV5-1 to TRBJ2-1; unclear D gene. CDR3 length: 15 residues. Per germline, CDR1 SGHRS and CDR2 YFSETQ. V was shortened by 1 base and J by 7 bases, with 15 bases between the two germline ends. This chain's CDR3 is CASSLSMGMVNEQFF. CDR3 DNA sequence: TGCGCCAGCAGCTTGTCGATGGGGATGGTGAATGAGCAGTTCTTC. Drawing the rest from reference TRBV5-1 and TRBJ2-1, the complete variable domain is KAGVTQTPRYLIKTRGQQVTLSCSPISGHRSVSWYQQTPGQGLQFLFEYFSETQRNKGNFPGRFSGRQFSNSRSEMNVSTLELGDSALYLCASSLSMGMVNEQFFGPGTRLTVL.

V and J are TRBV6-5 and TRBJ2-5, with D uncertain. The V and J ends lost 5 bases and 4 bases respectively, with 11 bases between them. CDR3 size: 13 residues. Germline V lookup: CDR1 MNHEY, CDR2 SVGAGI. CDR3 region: CASSRGRRETQYF. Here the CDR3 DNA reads TGTGCCAGCAGTCGAGGCCGACGAGAGACCCAGTACTTC.

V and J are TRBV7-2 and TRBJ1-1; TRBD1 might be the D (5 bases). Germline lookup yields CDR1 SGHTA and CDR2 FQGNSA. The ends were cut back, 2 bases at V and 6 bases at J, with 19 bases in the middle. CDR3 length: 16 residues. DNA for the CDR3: TGTGCCAGCAGCTTATGGACACCCAAAGGGATCGCTGAAGCTTTCTTT. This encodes CASSLWTPKGIAEAFF.

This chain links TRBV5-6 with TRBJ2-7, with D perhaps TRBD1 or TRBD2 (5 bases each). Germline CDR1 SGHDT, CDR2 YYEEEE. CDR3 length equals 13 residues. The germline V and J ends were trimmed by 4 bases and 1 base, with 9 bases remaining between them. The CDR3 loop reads CASSPRGSYEQYF. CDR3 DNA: TGTGCCAGCAGCCCGAGGGGTTCCTACGAGCAGTACTTC.

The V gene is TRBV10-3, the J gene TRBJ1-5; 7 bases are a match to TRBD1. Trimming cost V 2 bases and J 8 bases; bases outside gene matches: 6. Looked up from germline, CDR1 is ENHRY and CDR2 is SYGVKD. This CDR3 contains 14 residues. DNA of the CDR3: TGTGCCATCAGTGAGCCCCTAGGGACAGAGCCCCAGCATTTT. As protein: CAISEPLGTEPQHF.

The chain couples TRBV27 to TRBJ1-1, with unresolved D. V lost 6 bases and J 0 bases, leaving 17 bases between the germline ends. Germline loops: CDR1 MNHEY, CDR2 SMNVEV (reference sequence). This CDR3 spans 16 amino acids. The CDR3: CASSPPASILNTEAFF. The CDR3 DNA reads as TGTGCCAGCAGCCCCCCCGCCAGCATCCTGAACACTGAAGCTTTCTTT.

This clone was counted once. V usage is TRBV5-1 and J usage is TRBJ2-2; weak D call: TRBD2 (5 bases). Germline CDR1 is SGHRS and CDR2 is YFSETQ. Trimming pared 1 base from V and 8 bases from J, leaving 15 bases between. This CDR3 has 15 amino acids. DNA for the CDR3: TGCGCCAGCAGCTTGATCGGACGGGAAACTGGGGAGCTGTTTTTT. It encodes CASSLIGRETGELFF. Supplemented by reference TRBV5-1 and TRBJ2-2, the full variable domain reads KAGVTQTPRYLIKTRGQQVTLSCSPISGHRSVSWYQQTPGQGLQFLFEYFSETQRNKGNFPGRFSGRQFSNSRSEMNVSTLELGDSALYLCASSLIGRETGELFFGEGSRLTVL.

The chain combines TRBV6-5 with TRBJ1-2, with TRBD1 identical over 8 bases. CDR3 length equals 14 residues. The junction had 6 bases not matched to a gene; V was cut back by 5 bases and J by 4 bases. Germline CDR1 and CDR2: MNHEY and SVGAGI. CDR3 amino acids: CASSTVGTGYGYTF. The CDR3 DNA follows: TGTGCCAGCAGTACAGTAGGGACAGGCTATGGCTACACCTTC.

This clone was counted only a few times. The CDR3 reads CASSFGGGAGDTQYF. The CDR3 nucleotides are TGTGCCAGCAGCTTCGGCGGGGGGGCCGGGGATACGCAGTATTTT. The V call is TRBV7-9, the J call TRBJ2-3; 9 nucleotides line up with TRBD2. The CDR3 runs 15 residues. Germline V lookup: CDR1 SEHNR, CDR2 FQNEAQ (reference sequence). Trimming took 3 bases from V and 6 from J; bases not matched to a gene: 7.

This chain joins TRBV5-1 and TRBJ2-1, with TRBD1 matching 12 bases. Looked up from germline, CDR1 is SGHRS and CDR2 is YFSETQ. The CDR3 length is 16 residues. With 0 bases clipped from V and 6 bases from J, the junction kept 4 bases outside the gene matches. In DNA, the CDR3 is TGCGCCAGCAGCTTGGCGGGACAGGGGGCTTTCAATGAGCAGTTCTTC. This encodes CASSLAGQGAFNEQFF.

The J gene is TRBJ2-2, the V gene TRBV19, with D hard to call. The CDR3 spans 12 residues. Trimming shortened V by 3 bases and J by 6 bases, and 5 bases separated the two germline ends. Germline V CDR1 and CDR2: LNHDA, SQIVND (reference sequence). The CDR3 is CASSMGAGELFF. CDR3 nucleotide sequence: TGTGCCAGTAGTATGGGTGCCGGGGAGCTGTTTTTT.

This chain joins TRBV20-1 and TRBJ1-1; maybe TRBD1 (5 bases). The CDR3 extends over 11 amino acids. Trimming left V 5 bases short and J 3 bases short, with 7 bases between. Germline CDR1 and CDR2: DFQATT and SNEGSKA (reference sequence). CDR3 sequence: CSACRDTEAFF. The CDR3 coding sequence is TGCAGTGCTTGCAGGGACACTGAAGCTTTCTTT.

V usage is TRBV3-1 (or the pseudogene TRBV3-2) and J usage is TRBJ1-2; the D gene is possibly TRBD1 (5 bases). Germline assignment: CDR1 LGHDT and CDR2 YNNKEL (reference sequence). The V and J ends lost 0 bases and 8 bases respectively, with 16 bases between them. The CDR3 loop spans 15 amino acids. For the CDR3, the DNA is TGTGCCAGCAGCCAAGAGTTCGGGGGGGTAAGAGGCTACACCTTC. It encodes CASSQEFGGVRGYTF.

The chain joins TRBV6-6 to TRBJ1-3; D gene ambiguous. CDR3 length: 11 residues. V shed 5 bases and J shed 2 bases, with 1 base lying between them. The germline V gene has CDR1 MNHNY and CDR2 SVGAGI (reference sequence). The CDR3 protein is CASSTGNTIYF. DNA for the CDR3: TGTGCCAGCAGTACTGGAAACACCATATATTTT.

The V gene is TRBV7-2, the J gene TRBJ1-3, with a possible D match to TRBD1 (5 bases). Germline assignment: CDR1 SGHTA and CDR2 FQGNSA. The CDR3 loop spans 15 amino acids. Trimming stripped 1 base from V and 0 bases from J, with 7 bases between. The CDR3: CASSLGGVSGNTIYF. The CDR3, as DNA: TGTGCCAGCAGCTTAGGGGGGGTCTCTGGAAACACCATATATTTT.

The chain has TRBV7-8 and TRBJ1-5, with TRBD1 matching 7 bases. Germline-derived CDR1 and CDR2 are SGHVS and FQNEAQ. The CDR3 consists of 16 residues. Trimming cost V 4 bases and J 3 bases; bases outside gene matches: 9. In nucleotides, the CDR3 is TGTGCCAGCAGCTCGTCCCGACAGGGTCTCAATCAGCCCCAGCATTTT. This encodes CASSSSRQGLNQPQHF.

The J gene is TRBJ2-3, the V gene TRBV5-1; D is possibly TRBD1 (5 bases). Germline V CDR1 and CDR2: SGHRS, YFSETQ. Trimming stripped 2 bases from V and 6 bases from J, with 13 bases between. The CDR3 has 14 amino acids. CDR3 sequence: CASSFGAATDTQYF. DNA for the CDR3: TGCGCCAGCAGCTTTGGGGCCGCCACGGATACGCAGTATTTT.